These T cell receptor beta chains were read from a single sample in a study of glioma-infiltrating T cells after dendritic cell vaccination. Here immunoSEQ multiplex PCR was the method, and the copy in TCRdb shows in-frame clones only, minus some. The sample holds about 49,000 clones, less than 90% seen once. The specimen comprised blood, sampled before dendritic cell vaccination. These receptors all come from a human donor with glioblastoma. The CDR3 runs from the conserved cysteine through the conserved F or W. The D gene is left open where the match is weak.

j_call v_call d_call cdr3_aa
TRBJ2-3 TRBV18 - CASAGQGNYGTQYF
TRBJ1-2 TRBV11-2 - CASSLSGGGYGYTF
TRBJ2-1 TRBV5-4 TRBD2 CASSLLAGGLNEQFF
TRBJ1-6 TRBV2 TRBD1 CASSRDRGNSQSPLHF
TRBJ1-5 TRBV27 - CASSLTPVQPQHF
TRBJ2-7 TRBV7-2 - CASSLDPQGLEQYF
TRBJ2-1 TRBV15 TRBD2 CATSRRTSGTVNEQFF
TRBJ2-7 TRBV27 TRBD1 CASSRQGVSSYEQYF
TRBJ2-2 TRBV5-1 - CASSTSTANTGELFF
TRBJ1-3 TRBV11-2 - CASRPTRGPSGNTIYF
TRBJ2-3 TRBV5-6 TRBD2 CASSPSGTSADTQYF
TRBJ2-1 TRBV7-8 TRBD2 CASSSGLANEQFF